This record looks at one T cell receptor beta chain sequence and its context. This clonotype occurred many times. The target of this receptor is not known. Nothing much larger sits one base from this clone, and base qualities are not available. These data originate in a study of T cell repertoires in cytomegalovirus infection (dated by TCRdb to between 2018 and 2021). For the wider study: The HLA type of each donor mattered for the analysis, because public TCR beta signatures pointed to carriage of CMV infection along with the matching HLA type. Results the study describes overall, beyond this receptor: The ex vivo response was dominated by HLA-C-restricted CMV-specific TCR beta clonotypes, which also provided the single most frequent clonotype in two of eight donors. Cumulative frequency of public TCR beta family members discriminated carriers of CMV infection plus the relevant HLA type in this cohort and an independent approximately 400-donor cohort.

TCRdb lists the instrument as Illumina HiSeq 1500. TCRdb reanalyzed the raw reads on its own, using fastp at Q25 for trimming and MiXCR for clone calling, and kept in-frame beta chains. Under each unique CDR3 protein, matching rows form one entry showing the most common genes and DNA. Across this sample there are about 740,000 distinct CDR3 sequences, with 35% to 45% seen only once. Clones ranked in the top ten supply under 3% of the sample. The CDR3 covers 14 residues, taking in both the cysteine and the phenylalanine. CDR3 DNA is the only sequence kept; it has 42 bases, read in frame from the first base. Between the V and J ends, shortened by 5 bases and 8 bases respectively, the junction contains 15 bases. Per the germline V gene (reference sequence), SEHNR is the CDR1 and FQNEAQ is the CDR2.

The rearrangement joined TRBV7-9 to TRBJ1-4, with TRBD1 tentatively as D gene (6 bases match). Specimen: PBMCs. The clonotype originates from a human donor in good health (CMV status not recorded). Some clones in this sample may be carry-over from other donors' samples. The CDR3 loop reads CASSPDRYTEKLFF. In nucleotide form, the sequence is TGTGCCAGCAGCCCCGACAGGTACACGGAAAAACTGTTTTTT.